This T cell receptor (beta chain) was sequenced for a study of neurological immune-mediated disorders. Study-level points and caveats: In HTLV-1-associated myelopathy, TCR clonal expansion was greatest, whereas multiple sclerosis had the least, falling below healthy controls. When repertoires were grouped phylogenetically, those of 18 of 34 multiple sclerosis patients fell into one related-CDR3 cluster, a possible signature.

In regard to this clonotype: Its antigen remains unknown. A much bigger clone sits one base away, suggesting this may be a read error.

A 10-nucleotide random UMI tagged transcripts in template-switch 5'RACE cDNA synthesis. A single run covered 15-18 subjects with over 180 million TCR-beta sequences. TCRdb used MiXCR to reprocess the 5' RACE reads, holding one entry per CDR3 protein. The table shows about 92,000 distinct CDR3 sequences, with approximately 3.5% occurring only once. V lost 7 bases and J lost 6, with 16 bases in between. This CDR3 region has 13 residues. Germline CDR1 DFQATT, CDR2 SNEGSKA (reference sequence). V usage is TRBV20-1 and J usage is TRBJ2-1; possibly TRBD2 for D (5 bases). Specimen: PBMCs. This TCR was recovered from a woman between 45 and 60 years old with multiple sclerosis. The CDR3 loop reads CSGLSGKGNEQFF. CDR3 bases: TGCAGTGGACTCTCCGGGAAAGGCAATGAGCAGTTCTTC.